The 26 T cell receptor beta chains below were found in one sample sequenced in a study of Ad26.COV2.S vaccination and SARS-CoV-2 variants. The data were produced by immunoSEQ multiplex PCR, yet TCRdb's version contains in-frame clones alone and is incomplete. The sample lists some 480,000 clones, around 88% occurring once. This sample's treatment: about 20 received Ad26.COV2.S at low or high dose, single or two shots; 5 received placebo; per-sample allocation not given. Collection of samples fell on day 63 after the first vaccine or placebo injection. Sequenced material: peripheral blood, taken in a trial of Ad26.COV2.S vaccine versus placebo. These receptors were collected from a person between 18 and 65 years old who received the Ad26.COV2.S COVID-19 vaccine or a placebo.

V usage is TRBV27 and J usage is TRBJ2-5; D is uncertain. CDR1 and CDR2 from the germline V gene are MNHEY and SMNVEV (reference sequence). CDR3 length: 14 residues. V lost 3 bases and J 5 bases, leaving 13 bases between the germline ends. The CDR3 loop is CASSLWHLSETQYF. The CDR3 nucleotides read TGTGCCAGCAGTTTGTGGCACCTCAGTGAGACCCAGTACTTC.

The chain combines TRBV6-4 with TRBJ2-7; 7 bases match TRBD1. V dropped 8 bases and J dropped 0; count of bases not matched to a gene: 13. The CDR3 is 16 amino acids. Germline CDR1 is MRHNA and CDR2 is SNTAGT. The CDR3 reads CASGGLTGVSSYEQYF. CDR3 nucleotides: TGTGCCAGCGGCGGTCTAACAGGGGTTAGCTCCTACGAGCAGTACTTC.

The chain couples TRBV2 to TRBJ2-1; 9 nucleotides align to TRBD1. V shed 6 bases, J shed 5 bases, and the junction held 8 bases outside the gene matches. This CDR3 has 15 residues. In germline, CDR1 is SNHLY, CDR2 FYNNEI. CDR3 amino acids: CASRHWDRANNEQFF. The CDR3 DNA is TGTGCCAGCAGACACTGGGACAGGGCCAACAATGAGCAGTTCTTC.

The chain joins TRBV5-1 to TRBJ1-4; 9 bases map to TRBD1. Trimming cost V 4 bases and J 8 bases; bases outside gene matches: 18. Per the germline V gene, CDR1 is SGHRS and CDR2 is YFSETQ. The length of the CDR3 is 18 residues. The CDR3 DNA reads TGCGCCAGCAGCAAGGGACAGGGAGCTTCGTTCCTTTTGGAAAAACTGTTTTTT. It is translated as CASSKGQGASFLLEKLFF.

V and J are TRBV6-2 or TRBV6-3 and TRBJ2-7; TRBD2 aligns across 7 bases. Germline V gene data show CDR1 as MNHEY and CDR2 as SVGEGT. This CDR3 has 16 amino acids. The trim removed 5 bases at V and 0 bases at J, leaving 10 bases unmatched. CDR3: CASSAGLTSSSYEQYF. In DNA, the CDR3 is TGTGCCAGCAGTGCAGGGTTGACTAGCAGCTCCTACGAGCAGTACTTC.

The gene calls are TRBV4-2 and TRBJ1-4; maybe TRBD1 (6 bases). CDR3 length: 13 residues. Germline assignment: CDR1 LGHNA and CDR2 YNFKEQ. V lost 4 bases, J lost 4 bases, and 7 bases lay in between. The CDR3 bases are TGTGCCAGCAGCCGACAGGATAATGAAAAACTGTTTTTT. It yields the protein CASSRQDNEKLFF.

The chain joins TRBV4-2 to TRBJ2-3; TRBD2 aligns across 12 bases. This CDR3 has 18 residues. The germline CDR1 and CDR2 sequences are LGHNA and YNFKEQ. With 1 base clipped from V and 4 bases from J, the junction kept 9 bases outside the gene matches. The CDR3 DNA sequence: TGTGCCAGCAGCCAAGCGAGACTAGCGGGAGCCCCCCCAGATACGCAGTATTTT. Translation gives CASSQARLAGAPPDTQYF.

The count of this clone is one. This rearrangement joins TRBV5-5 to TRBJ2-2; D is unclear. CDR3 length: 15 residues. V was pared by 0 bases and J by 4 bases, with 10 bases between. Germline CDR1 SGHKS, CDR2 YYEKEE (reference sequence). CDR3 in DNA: TGTGCCAGCAGCTTGGAGGGTTTCGGCACCGGGGAGCTGTTTTTT. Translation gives CASSLEGFGTGELFF.

The CDR3: CASSPHGAGYEQYF. The DNA of the CDR3 is TGTGCCAGCAGCCCCCACGGGGCGGGCTACGAGCAGTACTTC. V usage is TRBV5-4 and J usage is TRBJ2-7; possibly TRBD1 or TRBD2 for D (5 bases each). Trimming stripped 4 bases from V and 3 bases from J, with 14 bases between. CDR1 SGHNT and CDR2 YYREEE come from the germline V gene (reference sequence). The CDR3 covers 14 residues.

CDR3 coding DNA: TGTGCCAGCAGCCAGAGACTAGCGGGAGAGTCCGGGGAGCTGTTTTTT. Encoded protein: CASSQRLAGESGELFF. This chain links TRBV7-8 with TRBJ2-2; 12 nucleotides agree with TRBD2. Germline CDR1 SGHVS, CDR2 FQNEAQ. Unmatched junction bases numbered 7, after V lost 5 bases and J lost 6 bases. The CDR3 covers 16 residues.

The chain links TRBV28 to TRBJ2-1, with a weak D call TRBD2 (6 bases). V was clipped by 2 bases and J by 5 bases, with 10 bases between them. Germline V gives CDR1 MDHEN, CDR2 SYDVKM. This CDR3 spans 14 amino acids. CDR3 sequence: CASSLIAGNNEQFF. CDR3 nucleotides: TGTGCCAGCAGTTTAATTGCGGGAAACAATGAGCAGTTCTTC.

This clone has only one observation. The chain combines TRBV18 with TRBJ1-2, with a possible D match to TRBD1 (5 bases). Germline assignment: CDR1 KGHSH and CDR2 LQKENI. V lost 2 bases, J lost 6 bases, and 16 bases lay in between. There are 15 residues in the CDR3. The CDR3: CASSPMGEHDHGYTF. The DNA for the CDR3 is TGTGCCAGCTCACCAATGGGGGAGCACGACCATGGCTACACCTTC.

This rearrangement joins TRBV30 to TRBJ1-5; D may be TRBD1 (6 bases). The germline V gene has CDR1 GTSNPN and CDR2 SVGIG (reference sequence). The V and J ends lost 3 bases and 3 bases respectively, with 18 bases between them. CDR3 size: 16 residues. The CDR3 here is CAWSTLGRGFNQPQHF. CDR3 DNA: TGTGCCTGGAGCACACTAGGCAGGGGATTCAATCAGCCCCAGCATTTT.

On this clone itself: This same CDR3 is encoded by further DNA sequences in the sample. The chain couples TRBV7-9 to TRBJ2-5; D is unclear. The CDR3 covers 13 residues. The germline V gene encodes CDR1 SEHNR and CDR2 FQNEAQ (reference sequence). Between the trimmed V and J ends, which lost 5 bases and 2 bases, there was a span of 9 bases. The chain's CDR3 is CASSRGAQETQYF. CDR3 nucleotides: TGTGCCAGCAGCCGAGGAGCTCAAGAGACCCAGTACTTC.

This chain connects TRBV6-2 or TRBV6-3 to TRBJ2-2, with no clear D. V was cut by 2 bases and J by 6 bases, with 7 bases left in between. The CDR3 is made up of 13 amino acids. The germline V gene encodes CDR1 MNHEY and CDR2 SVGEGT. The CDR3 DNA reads TGTGCCAGCAGTTACCAGGTAGCCGGGGAGCTGTTTTTT. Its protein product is CASSYQVAGELFF.

The DNA of the CDR3 is TGTGCCACCAGTGCAGGAACCGGGACAGGGCACTACGAGCAGTACTTC. Protein product: CATSAGTGTGHYEQYF. This sequence joins TRBV24-1 and TRBJ2-7; 9 nucleotides match TRBD1. This CDR3 contains 16 residues. The junction had 10 bases not matched to a gene; V was cut back by 5 bases and J by 3 bases. CDR1 and CDR2 from the germline V gene are KGHDR and SFDVKD.

The CDR3 nucleotides read TGTGCCAGCAGCCAAGAGATTAGACCCTACGAGCAGTACTTC. The encoded protein is CASSQEIRPYEQYF. This chain uses TRBV3-1 (or the pseudogene TRBV3-2) with TRBJ2-7; D is uncertain. CDR3 length equals 14 residues. V dropped 0 bases and J dropped 2 bases, with 8 bases sitting between them. The V gene's germline CDR1 is LGHDT and CDR2 YNNKEL (reference sequence).

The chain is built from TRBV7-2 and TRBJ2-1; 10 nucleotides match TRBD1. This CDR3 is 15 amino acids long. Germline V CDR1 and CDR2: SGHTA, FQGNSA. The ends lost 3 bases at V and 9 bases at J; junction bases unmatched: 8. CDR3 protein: CASSFRDRGFTEQFF. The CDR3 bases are TGTGCCAGCAGCTTCCGGGACAGGGGTTTCACTGAGCAGTTCTTC.

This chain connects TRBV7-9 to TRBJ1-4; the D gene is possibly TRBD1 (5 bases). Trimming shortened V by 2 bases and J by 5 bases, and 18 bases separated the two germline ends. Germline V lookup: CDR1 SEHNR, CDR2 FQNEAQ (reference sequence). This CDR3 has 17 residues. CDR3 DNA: TGTGCCAGCAGCTTAAACGGCCGGTTAAGGGACAATGAAAAACTGTTTTTT. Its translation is CASSLNGRLRDNEKLFF.

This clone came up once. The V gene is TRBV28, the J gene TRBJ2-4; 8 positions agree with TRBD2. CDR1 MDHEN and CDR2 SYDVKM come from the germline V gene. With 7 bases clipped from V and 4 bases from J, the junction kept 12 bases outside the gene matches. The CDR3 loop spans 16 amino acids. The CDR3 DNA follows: TGTGCCAGCACCCCTAGTTCCGCTAGCGGGAAAAACATTCAGTACTTC. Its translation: CASTPSSASGKNIQYF. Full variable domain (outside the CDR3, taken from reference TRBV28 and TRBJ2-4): DVKVTQSSRYLVKRTGEKVFLECVQDMDHENMFWYRQDPGLGLRLIYFSYDVKMKEKGDIPEGYSVSREKKERFSLILESASTNQTSMYLCASTPSSASGKNIQYFGAGTRLSVL.

CDR3: CASSPRDRGTDTQYF. The CDR3 DNA follows: TGCGCCAGCAGCCCCCGGGACAGGGGCACAGATACGCAGTATTTT. This chain links TRBV4-3 with TRBJ2-3; 9 bases map to TRBD1. Germline V gene lookup returns CDR1 LGHNA and CDR2 YSLEER. The CDR3 is 15 amino acids. J gave up 1 base and V 4 bases, and 3 bases lay outside the gene matches.

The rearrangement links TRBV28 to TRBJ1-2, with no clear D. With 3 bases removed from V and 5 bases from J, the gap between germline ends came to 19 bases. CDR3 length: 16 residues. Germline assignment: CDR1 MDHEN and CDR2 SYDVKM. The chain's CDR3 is CASSLYSGTFGYGYTF. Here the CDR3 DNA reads TGTGCCAGCAGTTTGTACAGTGGTACTTTCGGATATGGCTACACCTTC.

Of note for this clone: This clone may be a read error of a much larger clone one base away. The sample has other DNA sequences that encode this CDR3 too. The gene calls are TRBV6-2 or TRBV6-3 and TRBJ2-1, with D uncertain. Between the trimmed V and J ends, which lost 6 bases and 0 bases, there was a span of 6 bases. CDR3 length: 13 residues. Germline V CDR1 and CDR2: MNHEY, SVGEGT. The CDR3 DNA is TGTGCCAGCAGCACAAGCTCCTACAATGAGCAGTTCTTC. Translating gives CASSTSSYNEQFF.

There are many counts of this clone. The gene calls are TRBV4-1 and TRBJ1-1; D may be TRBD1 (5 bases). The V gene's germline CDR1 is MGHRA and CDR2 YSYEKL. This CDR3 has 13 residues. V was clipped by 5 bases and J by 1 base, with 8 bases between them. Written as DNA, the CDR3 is TGCGCCAGCAGCAAGCAGGGGAACACTGAAGCTTTCTTT. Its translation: CASSKQGNTEAFF.

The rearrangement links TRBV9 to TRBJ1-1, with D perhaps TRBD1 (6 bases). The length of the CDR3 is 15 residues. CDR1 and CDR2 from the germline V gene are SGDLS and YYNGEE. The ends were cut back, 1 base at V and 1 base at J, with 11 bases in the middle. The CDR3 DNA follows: TGTGCCAGCAGCGTAATGGGGGCGGGGAACACTGAAGCTTTCTTT. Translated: CASSVMGAGNTEAFF.

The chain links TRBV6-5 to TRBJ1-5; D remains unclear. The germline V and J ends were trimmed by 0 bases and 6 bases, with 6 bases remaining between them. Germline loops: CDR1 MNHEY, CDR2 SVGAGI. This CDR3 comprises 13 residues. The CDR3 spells CASSYSRGQPQHF. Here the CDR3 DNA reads TGTGCCAGCAGTTACTCGAGAGGTCAGCCCCAGCATTTT.